This T cell receptor beta chain appears in the sequencing data of a study of T cell responses to AZD1222 COVID-19 vaccine. Study findings and constraints: Mostly white British, mostly female donors; authors suggested clonal diversity may be underestimated.

The protocol was immunoSEQ multiplex PCR, while the TCRdb copy is restricted to in-frame clones and leaves out a portion. The sample includes approximately 140,000 clones, under 95% of them seen just once. About this clone itself: The antigen is undetermined.

This CDR3 region has 15 residues. V lost 4 bases and J lost 5; bases outside the gene matches: 8. CDR1 SGHRS and CDR2 YFSETQ come from the germline V gene. The sequencing used peripheral blood, collected 28 days after the second AZD1222 dose. V and J are TRBV5-1 and TRBJ2-5; 10 bases match TRBD1. The receptor was isolated from an adult who received the AZD1222 COVID-19 vaccine. The CDR3 region is CASSPRTGGGETQYF. CDR3 DNA: TGCGCCAGCAGCCCGAGGACAGGGGGTGGGGAGACCCAGTACTTC.